A single sample gave rise to the 25 T cell receptor beta chains below, sequenced in a study of T-cell memory formation after mild COVID-19. Each CDR3 protein gets one entry after TCRdb re-called the 5' RACE reads with MiXCR. Among around 200,000 distinct CDR3 sequences listed, 20% to 25% were seen once. What was sequenced was PBMCs or a T cell subset sorted from them (not recorded which). Every receptor here comes from an adult woman who had mild COVID-19 (a few samples of this study predate the infection). Cell type and time point are not known.

This clonotype was detected a few times. The chain employs TRBV9 and TRBJ2-7; a weak D match, TRBD2 (5 bases). The CDR3 spans 14 residues. In germline, CDR1 is SGDLS, CDR2 YYNGEE. V lost 1 base, J lost 3 bases, and 11 bases lay in between. The CDR3: CASSVIGDSYEQYF. CDR3 DNA: TGTGCCAGCAGCGTAATCGGGGATAGCTACGAGCAGTACTTC.

This clonotype was picked up one time. V gene TRBV9 combines with J gene TRBJ1-2; perhaps TRBD1 as D (6 bases). V gave up 0 bases and J gave up 5 bases, with 8 bases separating them. Germline V gene lookup returns CDR1 SGDLS and CDR2 YYNGEE. There are 13 residues in the CDR3. CDR3 DNA sequence: TGTGCCAGCAGCGTAGGGGACACTTATGGCTACACCTTC. It specifies CASSVGDTYGYTF.

This clonotype came up a few times. This chain links TRBV4-3 with TRBJ2-7; 10 bases line up with TRBD1. Germline assignment: CDR1 LGHNA and CDR2 YSLEER. Unmatched junction bases numbered 5, after V lost 0 bases and J lost 3 bases. The CDR3 contains 16 residues. CDR3 DNA sequence: TGCGCCAGCAGCCAAGATGGCGACAGGGGGCTCTACGAGCAGTACTTC. Residues: CASSQDGDRGLYEQYF.

The V call is TRBV27, the J call TRBJ1-2, with 9 bases matching TRBD1. The ends lost 4 bases at V and 7 bases at J; junction bases unmatched: 7. This CDR3 is 14 amino acids long. Germline V gene lookup returns CDR1 MNHEY and CDR2 SMNVEV (reference sequence). CDR3 region: CASSSRDREFGYTF. The DNA for the CDR3 is TGTGCCAGCAGTTCTCGGGACAGGGAATTTGGCTACACCTTC.

V usage is TRBV9 and J usage is TRBJ2-2, with 8 positions matching TRBD2. The ends lost 3 bases at V and 6 bases at J; junction bases unmatched: 10. Per the germline V gene, CDR1 is SGDLS and CDR2 is YYNGEE. The CDR3 is 16 residues long. CDR3 protein: CASSAGLGLAAGELFF. The CDR3 DNA is TGTGCCAGCAGCGCAGGACTCGGACTAGCTGCCGGGGAGCTGTTTTTT.

This chain uses TRBV2 with TRBJ1-1; D gene unclear. The CDR3 is 14 residues long. The V end was cut by 8 bases, the J end by 1 base, with 14 bases between. The germline V gene encodes CDR1 SNHLY and CDR2 FYNNEI. CDR3: CASGGPGRNTEAFF. In DNA form, the CDR3 reads TGTGCCAGCGGAGGACCCGGGAGGAACACTGAAGCTTTCTTT.

This chain joins TRBV20-1 and TRBJ1-1; D not certain. Per the germline V gene, CDR1 is DFQATT and CDR2 is SNEGSKA (reference sequence). The V and J ends lost 0 bases and 3 bases respectively, with 11 bases between them. The CDR3 spans 14 residues. CDR3 nucleotide sequence: TGCAGTGCTAGAGATCTCATGGAGGACACTGAAGCTTTCTTT. Residues: CSARDLMEDTEAFF.

A few counts support this clonotype. The chain employs TRBV7-2 and TRBJ2-4, with 14 positions matching TRBD2. V was pared by 5 bases and J by 8 bases, with 5 bases of the junction left unmatched. There are 15 residues in the CDR3. From germline, CDR1 is SGHTA and CDR2 FQGNSA. CDR3 residues: CASSDSGLAGDIQYF. For the CDR3, the DNA is TGTGCCAGCAGCGACTCGGGACTAGCGGGAGACATTCAGTACTTC.

The chain employs TRBV20-1 and TRBJ1-1, with D unclear. The V gene lost 4 bases and the J gene lost 5 bases, with 17 bases spanning the gap. CDR1 DFQATT and CDR2 SNEGSKA come from the germline V gene (reference sequence). This CDR3 has 14 amino acids. The CDR3 DNA is TGCAGTGCTAAAAAGGGAACTTTGTGGACTGAAGCTTTCTTT. The encoded protein is CSAKKGTLWTEAFF.

The V gene is TRBV12-3 or TRBV12-4, the J gene TRBJ1-1; possible D gene TRBD1, 5 bases. The V gene lost 3 bases and the J gene lost 0 bases, with 11 bases spanning the gap. The CDR3 has 15 amino acids. CDR3 bases: TGTGCCAGCAGTTTCAGACAGCTCTTGAACACTGAAGCTTTCTTT. Its protein is CASSFRQLLNTEAFF.

This clonotype was observed a few times. The gene calls are TRBV7-9 and TRBJ1-2; D not certain. CDR1 is SEHNR, CDR2 FQNEAQ, per germline (reference sequence). CDR3 length: 15 amino acids. V was pared by 0 bases and J by 4 bases, with 12 bases between. The CDR3 is CASSLARGSAYGYTF. CDR3 nucleotide sequence: TGTGCCAGCAGCTTAGCTCGGGGTTCGGCCTATGGCTACACCTTC.

This clonotype appeared a few times. The J gene is TRBJ2-3, the V gene TRBV7-3; possible D gene TRBD2, 7 bases. The CDR3 has 14 residues. Per germline, CDR1 SGHTA and CDR2 FQGTGA. Trimming pared 5 bases from V and 4 bases from J, leaving 13 bases between. In nucleotides, the CDR3 is TGTGCCAGCAGCCCGGGGGGCTCCTCAGATACGCAGTATTTT. This sequence encodes CASSPGGSSDTQYF. Full variable domain (outside the CDR3, taken from reference TRBV7-3 and TRBJ2-3): GAGVSQTPSNKVTEKGKYVELRCDPISGHTALYWYRQSLGQGPEFLIYFQGTGAADDSGLPNDRFFAVRPEGSVSTLKIQRTERGDSAVYLCASSPGGSSDTQYFGPGTRLTVL.

This clonotype appeared a few times. The chain links TRBV3-1 to TRBJ2-3, with 9 nucleotides matching TRBD2. This CDR3 has 19 amino acids. Germline V gene data show CDR1 as LGHDT and CDR2 as YNNKEL (reference sequence). V lost 4 bases, J lost 3 bases, and 17 bases stayed unmatched. The CDR3 here is CASSPDLLGLAVRTDTQYF. DNA for the CDR3: TGTGCCAGCAGCCCCGACCTCCTGGGACTAGCAGTAAGGACAGATACGCAGTATTTT.

This sequence joins TRBV7-9 and TRBJ1-2; D may be TRBD1 (6 bases). Trimming cost V 2 bases and J 3 bases, with 7 bases left between them. Looked up from germline, CDR1 is SEHNR and CDR2 is FQNEAQ (reference sequence). The CDR3 sequence is 13 residues long. CDR3 residues: CASSLPGDYGYTF. DNA for the CDR3: TGTGCCAGCAGCTTACCAGGGGACTATGGCTACACCTTC.

This clonotype was counted a few times. The chain uses TRBV19 and TRBJ2-7; a possible D gene is TRBD1 (5 bases). Trimming removed 10 bases from V and 0 bases from J, with 19 bases in between. The CDR3 sequence is 15 residues long. Germline V gives CDR1 LNHDA, CDR2 SQIVND (reference sequence). This CDR3 reads CATQSAGLSSYEQYF. Written as DNA, the CDR3 is TGTGCCACCCAATCGGCAGGGCTGAGCTCCTACGAGCAGTACTTC.

The chain joins TRBV7-8 to TRBJ1-1; D gene uncertain. The CDR3 spans 14 residues. The V end lost 2 bases, the J end lost 0 bases, and 7 bases lay between the germline ends. Germline CDR1 SGHVS, CDR2 FQNEAQ. The CDR3 reads CASSLWDMNTEAFF. CDR3 nucleotide sequence: TGTGCCAGCAGCTTATGGGATATGAACACTGAAGCTTTCTTT. The full variable domain, with the rest looked up from reference TRBV7-8 and TRBJ1-1, is GAGVSQSPRYKVAKRGQDVALRCDPISGHVSLFWYQQALGQGPEFLTYFQNEAQLDKSGLPSDRFFAERPEGSVSTLKIQRTQQEDSAVYLCASSLWDMNTEAFFGQGTRLTVV.

This clonotype was recorded a few times. The chain couples TRBV7-8 to TRBJ2-1, with D unresolved. This CDR3 has 12 amino acids. The V gene lost 0 bases and the J gene lost 8 bases, with 5 bases spanning the gap. Germline CDR1 SGHVS, CDR2 FQNEAQ. The CDR3 DNA reads as TGTGCCAGCAGCTTAGCCGGGCATGAGCAGTTCTTC. It yields the protein CASSLAGHEQFF.

This clonotype came up many times. This chain joins TRBV5-1 and TRBJ2-1, with D uncertain. The germline gives CDR1 SGHRS, CDR2 YFSETQ. The ends were cut back, 8 bases at V and 6 bases at J, with 18 bases in the middle. The CDR3 loop spans 14 amino acids. DNA of the CDR3: TGCGCCAGTAAGCGCGATACCAGCTTCAATGAGCAGTTCTTC. This codes for CASKRDTSFNEQFF.

This sequence joins TRBV6-1 and TRBJ1-2, with 10 bases fitting TRBD1. The V and J ends lost 4 bases and 4 bases, in that order; junction bases with no gene match: 6. Germline CDR1 MNHNS, CDR2 SASEGT. This CDR3 is 15 amino acids long. The CDR3 DNA reads TGTGCCAGCAGTGGCGACAGGGGGCCTCTCTATGGCTACACCTTC. Translating it yields CASSGDRGPLYGYTF.

The rearrangement links TRBV6-2 or TRBV6-3 to TRBJ2-6; tentative D call: TRBD2 (5 bases). Germline V lookup: CDR1 MNHEY, CDR2 SVGEGT. The CDR3 totals 15 residues. V lost 6 bases and J lost 1, with 10 bases in between. CDR3: CASSTGSSGANVLTF. CDR3 nucleotides: TGTGCCAGCAGCACGGGAAGTTCTGGGGCCAACGTCCTGACTTTC.

This clonotype was observed a few times. The DNA of the CDR3 is TGTGCCAGCACCCACAGGGACGTACGGCATGAGCAGTTCTTC. It translates to CASTHRDVRHEQFF. The chain employs TRBV6-2 or TRBV6-3 and TRBJ2-1; perhaps TRBD1 as D (6 bases). CDR1 is MNHEY, CDR2 SVGEGT, per germline. The V gene lost 7 bases and the J gene lost 8 bases, with 18 bases spanning the gap. The CDR3 is 14 amino acids.

This clonotype occurred a few times. The chain joins TRBV15 to TRBJ2-1, with 11 bases lining up with TRBD2. V shed 0 bases and J 10 bases; nucleotides not matched to a gene: 8. The CDR3 is 16 amino acids. CDR1 and CDR2 (germline): LNHNV, YYDKDF (reference sequence). The CDR3 protein is CATSRDSRLAGGEQFF. The CDR3 nucleotides read TGTGCCACCAGCAGAGATTCGCGCCTAGCGGGAGGAGAGCAGTTCTTC.

The chain combines TRBV7-9 with TRBJ2-1, with 9 bases that match TRBD2. V trimming: 6 bases; J trimming: 0 bases; junction bases outside the gene matches: 6. CDR3 length: 16 residues. Germline V gene sequence: CDR1 SEHNR, CDR2 FQNEAQ (reference sequence). CDR3 nucleotide sequence: TGTGCCAGCAGAGTTCTTAGCGGGAGCTCCTACAATGAGCAGTTCTTC. Protein sequence: CASRVLSGSSYNEQFF.

V is TRBV6-4 and J is TRBJ2-3; 15 bases map to TRBD2. This CDR3 region has 20 residues. V trimming: 4 bases; J trimming: 2 bases; junction bases outside the gene matches: 13. Germline CDR1 reads MRHNA; CDR2 reads SNTAGT. CDR3 DNA: TGTGCCAGCAGTGGACGGGGACTAGCGGGGGGCCGACCCCACACAGATACGCAGTATTTT. Its protein product is CASSGRGLAGGRPHTDTQYF.

The chain couples TRBV30 to TRBJ2-3, with D perhaps being TRBD1 or TRBD2 (7 bases each). CDR1 and CDR2 from the germline V gene are GTSNPN and SVGIG (reference sequence). CDR3 size: 13 residues. V was trimmed by 4 bases and J by 10 bases, leaving 18 bases between them. The CDR3 DNA follows: TGTGCCTGGAATCAGGGGGGAGGGGATGCGCAGTATTTT. Translated: CAWNQGGGDAQYF.